This entry features one T cell receptor (beta chain) sequence. This clone was seen only a few times. Its antigen is not yet known. No much larger clone exists at a distance of one base, and base qualities are not known. Receptors were amplified or captured by the immunoSEQ multiplex PCR assay. A mixture of 60 forward primers for TCR Vbeta segments and 13 reverse primers for TCR Jbeta segments was used in the multiplex PCR. The CDR3 region of rearranged TCR beta genes was amplified from genomic DNA by a multiplex PCR assay. The Illumina HiSeq System was used to sequence the amplified TCR beta libraries as 87-base-pair reads. The original pipeline was this. A later analysis tallied 75 million to 95 million unique TCR beta chains across the 666 repertoires, and roughly 11 million of those chains were shared by two or more donors. A nearest-neighbor algorithm error-corrected the raw reads and collapsed the reads into unique sequences, merging closely related sequences to remove PCR and sequencing errors. CDR3 sequences were aligned to IMGT reference sequences to assign V, D and J gene segments. For a sequence to be retained, at least a six-nucleotide match to both a V gene segment and a J gene segment was required. Rearrangements were called productive when the CDR3 lacked stop codons and stayed in frame with V and J; all others were non-productive. CDR3 was defined according to IMGT convention as the region running from the second conserved V-encoded cysteine to the conserved J-encoded phenylalanine. In an earlier analysis of roughly 610 of the donors, sequences lacking an unambiguous match to a single V gene segment were excluded. An earlier analysis of some 610 of the donors called V segments functional above 56.7% productive rearrangements and segregating when the between-donor standard deviation exceeded 5%. A statistical classification framework was developed to diagnose cytomegalovirus status using the catalog of TCR beta chain sequences. V and J gene assignment, in a later analysis, came from comparing TCR nucleotide sequences with IMGT/GENE-DB human TR gene sequences. In a later analysis, CDR3 sequences and most-parsimonious VDJ recombination scenarios were assigned using the TCRdist pipeline. In a later analysis, each TCR beta chain was defined by its CDR3 amino acid sequence together with its V-gene family, and reads without a unique V-gene family were excluded. To address suspected cross-contamination and a sequencing artifact, a later analysis removed over 500 highly shared, low-generation-probability nucleotide sequences. A later analysis calculated a clonal expansion index for each public chain from normalized within-repertoire ranks of inferred template counts. A later analysis computed generation probabilities with a VDJ recombination model fitted to out-of-frame rearrangements, and checked the results against IGoR. In a later analysis, hypergeometric tests were used to score TCR-TCR, TCR-HLA and TCR-CMV co-occurrence, with a repertoire-size bias correction applied to TCR pairs. In a later analysis, false discovery rates were estimated by permuting HLA or CMV assignments 20 times. In a later analysis, co-occurring TCRs were grouped using DBSCAN, with TCRdist sequence similarity added in when clustering inside HLA-allele-positive subsets. Co-occurrence clustering excluded repertoires with fewer than 30,000 or more than 120,000 public chains, plus five with anomalous nucleotide sharing. Here the immuneACCESS table is served through TCRdb, limited to in-frame sequences with V and J called. Missing clones are a known gap in these copies; in checked studies unresolved V genes cover under half, and the rest lacks a known reason. The DNA was the basis for D and trimming; V, J and clone size are from that table. This sample is represented by around 67,000 clones; around 61% of them were singletons. The ten largest account for 3% to 3.5% of the sample.

The cohort consisted of approximately 690 healthy bone marrow donors. Cohort members were all nominally healthy when sampled, although unrecorded immune exposures were likely present. The donor tested CMV seronegative, placing the donor among the 350 to 400 seronegative members of the cohort. Every donor gave a peripheral blood sample, and the peripheral blood mononuclear cells from that sample were used for TCR beta sequencing. Genomic DNA was extracted from the blood cell samples with the Qiagen DNeasy Blood Extraction Kit. This record comes from a study of cytomegalovirus exposure and HLA in healthy donors (dated by TCRdb to between 2016 and 2019). Regarding the research as a whole: An earlier analysis of fewer than 750 of the donors reported over 250 Gb of sequence data and 117 million unique TCR beta sequences obtained from approximately 180 million T cells. Donor age, sex, ethnicity and CMV serostatus were collected together with the repertoire data. The study profiled the T cell repertoires of hundreds of subjects by immunosequencing and related them to cytomegalovirus serostatus. To study patterns of TCR occurrence, a later analysis re-analyzed previously published TCR beta repertoires from 650 to 750 donors and added high-resolution HLA genotyping. The later analysis used no new phenotypic data to find candidate immune exposures, relying instead on TCR beta sequences and their occurrence across donors. A separate validation cohort of roughly 110 different subjects was used in addition to the approximately 610-subject first cohort. Of the 300 to 400 genotyped donors, about 80% fell in the genetic ancestry cluster associated with self-reported Caucasian donors. Genome-wide SNP genotypes for about three fifths of the roughly 670 donors were used in a later genetic analysis, which treated that subset as a discovery cohort. An earlier analysis of 587 of the donors used high-throughput TCR beta sequencing to judge whether each TCR beta V gene segment behaved as functional or pseudogenic. Typing coverage differed by locus: A, B, C, DRB1 and DQB1 were typed in about 620-630 donors, DQA1 in about 510, DPA1 in some 600, and DPB1 in 400 to 490. High-throughput TCR immunosequencing, statistical association of individual TCRs with disease status, and machine learning were combined to predict cytomegalovirus infection status. Because of strong linkage in the cohort, roughly five DR-DQ haplotypes were treated as single units for association and clustering. The study aimed to test whether signatures of past pathogen exposure could be identified by cataloging public T cell receptors. Across approximately 400 genotyped donors of the cohort, an average of about 250,000 unique TCR beta nucleotide sequences per donor were sequenced, and 15% to 20% of those sequences were non-productive. HLA typing included class I and class II loci at four-digit resolution. An early release that covered 500 to 800 HLA-typed donors contained approximately 320 gigabases of sequencing data and roughly 84 million unique TCR sequences. All discovery cohort repertoires had been generated using a single sequencing platform. Beyond this particular receptor, the publication reports: Several of the top co-occurrence clusters appeared to be linked to parvovirus B19, influenza, CMV and Epstein-Barr virus, according to a later analysis. V-gene and J-gene trimming of TCR beta chains was associated with a missense DCLRE1C variant in a later genetic analysis, and the association was replicated in an independent cohort. The presence/absence analyses assumed that sequencing depth was roughly uniform across donors, and that assumption may not be true. While some public TCRs were present in many individuals, most TCR sequences turned up only very rarely across donors. In a later analysis, TCR association rates were found to vary across HLA loci, with the most associated TCRs seen for DRB1 alleles and the fewest for HLA-C alleles. A further reported finding was that TCR beta sequences accurately predicted the HLA-A and HLA-B alleles for most subjects in the first cohort. In a later analysis, some 18,000 TCR beta sequences were associated with specific HLA alleles at a false discovery rate of 0.05. Correlated functional status among segregating V segments might be attributable to linkage disequilibrium, but an unknown experimental factor could not be ruled out. A cluster of highly shared sequence variants was judged likely to be a technical artifact of the sequencing pipeline. Assigning TCR associations to individual alleles was difficult when HLA alleles, especially DR and DQ, strongly co-occurred. The authors suggested that the approach could potentially be extended to other disease states and immunological phenotypes. In a later analysis, HLA-associated TCR beta chains showed more clonal expansion and lower generation probabilities than non-associated chains that were equally common. Only TCR beta chains were sequenced in this cohort, and the absence of alpha or paired-chain data limited detectable features. Broadly in line with IMGT annotations, most TCR beta V segments showed up in productive rearrangements about 90% or about 30% of the time in an earlier analysis of around 600 of the donors. The classifier was reported to diagnose cytomegalovirus status with high specificity and sensitivity in both the original cohort and the validation cohort. The study listed around 160 TCR beta chains as associated with cytomegalovirus. In vitro tests confirmed that a few of the cytomegalovirus-associated TCR beta chains recognize cytomegalovirus antigens. A later analysis found that most CMV-associated TCR beta chains appeared HLA-restricted, with HLA associations seemingly driven largely by CMV exposure. In a later genetic analysis, fewer N-insertions in productive TCRs were reported among donors in an Asian-associated ancestry cluster than the 666-donor mean. Because counts were too low, more than 15 rarely observed V segments, including chromosome 9 orphons, were excluded from the earlier analysis of some 590 of the donors. CMV serostatus was the only immune exposure information available for the cohort. Some IMGT-functional V segments, including TRBV6-2 and TRBV6-3, could not be told apart with the 87-base-pair reads, so those segments were excluded. Because HLA typing was unavailable for some donors at each locus, only the typed subset was used in association tests.

There are 14 amino acids in the CDR3, from cysteine to phenylalanine inclusive. Of all the DNA, just the CDR3 is kept, 42 bases in frame from base 1. The V and J ends are trimmed by 0 bases and 8 bases, leaving 14 bases between them. As encoded in the germline V gene (reference sequence), CDR1 is SGHKS while CDR2 is YYEKEE. This clonotype was sampled from a woman aged 50 to 60 in good health and CMV-seronegative. Rearrangement joined TRBV5-5 to TRBJ1-2; perhaps TRBD1 is the D gene, with 6 bases matching. Sequencing input: PBMCs. The CDR3 loop reads CASSLAGLQGGYTF. The DNA sequence reads TGTGCCAGCAGCTTGGCCGGCCTCCAGGGGGGCTACACCTTC.